This TCR beta chain was captured in a study of vaccination and CD4 T cells after COVID-19. Study in general: Control cultures were given a CEFX pool, an HIV-1 Nef pool, or no peptide. The study, taken as a whole, reports: Convalescent patients had a median around 90% of post-vaccine SARS-CoV-2-reactive clones that were detected only after vaccination, not before it.

Trimming removed 2 bases from V and 0 bases from J, with 14 bases in between. CDR3 size: 18 residues. CDR1 is MDHEN and CDR2 is SYDVKM in the germline V gene. Sequencing of cultured CD4+ T cell DNA used the Oncomine TCR Beta short-read assay. From the PCR reads, TCRdb called clonotypes with MiXCR, one entry per CDR3 protein. The table lists 8,500 to 10,000 distinct CDR3 sequences, roughly 24% of them singletons. This clonotype has only a few counts. Its target is unknown. Regarding treatment: 10-day PBMC culture with coronavirus spike peptide pools or control peptides (ViraFEST assay). This receptor was taken from a human donor with COVID-19. V and J are TRBV28 and TRBJ2-6, with D uncertain. The sequenced material came from cultured CD4+ T cells from blood. CDR3 nucleotides: TGTGCCAGCAGTTTAGTTGGCACAGCCCCCTCTGGGGCCAACGTCCTGACTTTC. This sequence encodes CASSLVGTAPSGANVLTF.